Following are 29 T cell receptor beta chains from one sample sequenced in a study of blood T cells in healthy people across ages. Together with a sample-barcoded 5' primer, a J-beta primer mix was included in a second PCR lasting about 7 to 11 cycles. From the 5' RACE reads, TCRdb called clonotypes with MiXCR, one entry per CDR3 protein. The sample comprises roughly 900,000 distinct CDR3 sequences, roughly 52% of which are singletons, and around an eighth rests with the top ten. The sequencing sample was made of blood. These receptors originate from a man aged 25 to 40 in good health.

The V and J genes are TRBV29-1 and TRBJ1-5; no reliable D call. Germline V CDR1 and CDR2: SQVTM, ANQGSEA. The CDR3 is made up of 13 amino acids. V was clipped by 4 bases and J by 0 bases, with 7 bases between them. Written as DNA, the CDR3 is TGCAGCGTTGTAATGAATAGCAATCAGCCCCAGCATTTT. It translates to CSVVMNSNQPQHF.

This clonotype was detected ten times or more. The chain combines TRBV7-2 with TRBJ2-7; D not resolved. CDR3 length: 14 amino acids. Per the germline V gene, CDR1 is SGHTA and CDR2 is FQGNSA. V lost 6 bases to trimming and J lost 2 bases, with 14 bases between them. The DNA of the CDR3 is TGTGCCAGCAGACCATCAGGTCCTGCCTACGAGCAGTACTTC. This translates into CASRPSGPAYEQYF.

The chain recombines TRBV6-6 with TRBJ1-5, with D tentatively TRBD1 (6 bases). Germline V gives CDR1 MNHNY, CDR2 SVGAGI (reference sequence). Trimming shortened V by 7 bases and J by 7 bases, and 14 bases separated the two germline ends. The CDR3 is made up of 13 amino acids. The CDR3 nucleotides read TGTGCCAGCACCCCACAGGGTGGGCAGCCCCAGCATTTT. Protein: CASTPQGGQPQHF.

The genes are TRBV7-9 and TRBJ2-7; TRBD1 matches 9 bases. Looked up from germline, CDR1 is SEHNR and CDR2 is FQNEAQ (reference sequence). The junction had 2 bases not matched to a gene; V was cut back by 2 bases and J by 0 bases. The CDR3 length is 15 residues. The CDR3 DNA reads as TGTGCCAGCAGCTTAAGGGACAGGGTCTCCTACGAGCAGTACTTC. Amino acids: CASSLRDRVSYEQYF. The full variable domain, in which reference TRBV7-9 and TRBJ2-7 provide the parts outside the CDR3, is DTGVSQNPRHKITKRGQNVTFRCDPISEHNRLYWYRQTLGQGPEFLTYFQNEAQLEKSRLLSDRFSAERPKGSFSTLEIQRTEQGDSAMYLCASSLRDRVSYEQYFGPGTRLTVT.

This clonotype was recorded only once. The genes are TRBV4-3 and TRBJ2-5; TRBD2 agrees at 8 bases. The CDR3 is 15 amino acids. CDR1 and CDR2 (germline): LGHNA, YSLEER. V lost 4 bases and J lost 4; bases outside the gene matches: 8. The CDR3, as DNA: TGCGCCAGCAGCCTCACCGGACTAGCCCCAGAGACCCAGTACTTC. Encoded protein: CASSLTGLAPETQYF.

This clonotype was counted only a few times. V gene TRBV12-3 or TRBV12-4 combines with J gene TRBJ2-1; a possible D gene is TRBD1 (6 bases). The CDR3 spans 14 residues. V was shortened by 6 bases and J by 0 bases, with 9 bases between the two germline ends. The CDR3 coding sequence is TGTGCCAGCAGGGAACAGGGCTCCTACAATGAGCAGTTCTTC. This translates into CASREQGSYNEQFF.

This chain links TRBV29-1 with TRBJ1-6; TRBD1 agrees at 10 bases. CDR3 length equals 14 residues. Trimming took 6 bases from V and 10 from J; bases not matched to a gene: 9. Germline V gene lookup returns CDR1 SQVTM and CDR2 ANQGSEA. CDR3: CSVTIGTGDSPLHF. CDR3 DNA: TGCAGCGTCACGATAGGGACAGGGGACTCACCCCTCCACTTT.

The V call is TRBV6-1, the J call TRBJ2-7; tentative D call: TRBD1 (6 bases). CDR1 and CDR2 (germline): MNHNS, SASEGT. The CDR3 runs 13 residues. V was pared by 6 bases and J by 4 bases, with 13 bases between. The CDR3, as DNA: TGTGCCAGCAGGCCGGACAGTTATTACGAGCAGTACTTC. This encodes CASRPDSYYEQYF.

As to this clonotype: One end of the junction varies from germline; a read error may be responsible. This sequence joins TRBV5-1 and TRBJ2-3; D is ambiguous. CDR1 is SGHRS, CDR2 YFSETQ, per germline. CDR3 length: 16 amino acids. The CDR3, as DNA: TGCGCCTGCAGCTTGGGTTCCGGAACGAGCACAGATACGCAGTATTTT. Translation: CACSLGSGTSTDTQYF.

This clonotype was seen a handful of times. The DNA for the CDR3 is TGTGCCAGCAGTCAGCAGGGACTAGTCTACGAGCAGTACTTC. This codes for CASSQQGLVYEQYF. The chain links TRBV27 to TRBJ2-7; 8 positions match TRBD2. J was trimmed by 3 bases and V by 5 bases; bases with no gene match: 6. Looked up from germline, CDR1 is MNHEY and CDR2 is SMNVEV (reference sequence). The CDR3 loop spans 14 amino acids.

This chain uses TRBV20-1 with TRBJ2-1; D not certain. The CDR3 has 13 amino acids. Germline V gene lookup returns CDR1 DFQATT and CDR2 SNEGSKA (reference sequence). Trimming removed 5 bases from V and 2 bases from J, with 10 bases in between. CDR3 sequence (DNA): TGCAGTGCTTATCTGGGAACCTACAATGAGCAGTTCTTC. Translating it yields CSAYLGTYNEQFF.

This rearrangement joins TRBV20-1 to TRBJ1-5; D may be TRBD1 (5 bases). CDR1 is DFQATT and CDR2 is SNEGSKA in the germline V gene (reference sequence). The CDR3 loop spans 14 amino acids. V was clipped by 6 bases and J by 6 bases, with 18 bases between them. CDR3 loop: CSADLGVISQPQHF. The CDR3 DNA follows: TGCAGTGCGGACTTGGGGGTGATTAGTCAGCCCCAGCATTTT.

V is TRBV29-1 and J is TRBJ1-2; D not certain. This CDR3 comprises 13 residues. Germline V lookup: CDR1 SQVTM, CDR2 ANQGSEA. Trimming stripped 3 bases from V and 7 bases from J, with 15 bases between. The CDR3 reads CSVDSSGVSGYTF. The CDR3, as DNA: TGCAGCGTTGACAGCTCGGGAGTCTCTGGCTACACCTTC. Based on the CDR3 plus reference TRBV29-1 and TRBJ1-2, the full variable domain is SAVISQKPSRDICQRGTSLTIQCQVDSQVTMMFWYRQQPGQSLTLIATANQGSEATYESGFVIDKFPISRPNLTFSTLTVSNMSPEDSSIYLCSVDSSGVSGYTFGSGTRLTVV.

V and J are TRBV7-9 and TRBJ2-1, with 9 bases identical to TRBD2. The germline CDR1 and CDR2 sequences are SEHNR and FQNEAQ (reference sequence). The CDR3 sequence is 16 residues long. The V segment lost 5 bases and the J segment 6 bases; nucleotides outside the gene matches: 11. CDR3 sequence: CASSHRVSGGINEQFF. The CDR3, as DNA: TGTGCCAGCAGCCACCGGGTGAGCGGGGGGATCAATGAGCAGTTCTTC.

The chain combines TRBV6-5 with TRBJ2-2, with D unresolved. Between the trimmed V and J ends, which lost 4 bases and 7 bases, there was a span of 19 bases. The germline V gene encodes CDR1 MNHEY and CDR2 SVGAGI. The CDR3 totals 16 residues. This CDR3 is CASSSTPRDVGGELFF. Here the CDR3 DNA reads TGTGCCAGCAGTTCGACACCCCGCGATGTCGGCGGGGAGCTGTTTTTT.

The genes are TRBV6-5 and TRBJ1-5, with TRBD1 identical over 10 bases. Looked up from germline, CDR1 is MNHEY and CDR2 is SVGAGI. V shed 6 bases and J 4 bases; nucleotides not matched to a gene: 6. This CDR3 region has 15 residues. The CDR3 sequence: CASSAGTGVNQPQHF. In DNA form, the CDR3 reads TGTGCCAGCAGCGCCGGGACAGGGGTTAATCAGCCCCAGCATTTT.

Only a few counts were recorded for this clonotype. The gene calls are TRBV7-2 and TRBJ2-5; D may be TRBD1 (5 bases). V dropped 6 bases and J dropped 5 bases, with 13 bases sitting between them. This CDR3 has 13 amino acids. Germline loops: CDR1 SGHTA, CDR2 FQGNSA. As DNA, the CDR3 is TGTGCCAGCAGATACGACAGCTGGGAGACCCAGTACTTC. Protein: CASRYDSWETQYF.

A single count supports this clonotype. J is TRBJ1-1 and V is TRBV5-6; possibly TRBD1 for D (6 bases). The CDR3 extends over 17 amino acids. Germline V lookup: CDR1 SGHDT, CDR2 YYEEEE. V was pared by 4 bases and J by 0 bases, with 19 bases between. The CDR3 nucleotides read TGTGCCAGCAGCAATCCCACAGGGAACTCGATGAACACTGAAGCTTTCTTT. Residues: CASSNPTGNSMNTEAFF.

Of note for this clonotype: A single base separates this from a much larger clone, so it may be a read error. This chain joins TRBV2 and TRBJ1-6; D is unclear. V shed 6 bases and J shed 2 bases, with 5 bases lying between them. Germline CDR1 is SNHLY and CDR2 is FYNNEI. This CDR3 spans 13 amino acids. In nucleotides, the CDR3 is TGTGCCAGCAGCTCAGCCTATAATTCACCCCTCCACTTT. It specifies CASSSAYNSPLHF. Combining the CDR3 with reference TRBV2 and TRBJ1-6 gives the whole variable domain EPEVTQTPSHQVTQMGQEVILRCVPISNHLYFYWYRQILGQKVEFLVSFYNNEISEKSEIFDDQFSVERPDGSNFTLKIRSTKLEDSAMYFCASSSAYNSPLHFGNGTRLTVT.

The chain uses TRBV9 and TRBJ2-5; maybe TRBD2 (6 bases). The J call is doubtful: the DNA matches TRBJ2-7 better. CDR1 SGDLS and CDR2 YYNGEE come from the germline V gene. There are 16 residues in the CDR3. In nucleotides, the CDR3 is TGTGCCAGCAGCGTATCATCGGGAGAAGGGTCCTACGAGCAGTACTTC. It encodes CASSVSSGEGSYEQYF.

The rearrangement uses TRBV25-1 and TRBJ2-1, with a tentative D call TRBD2 (5 bases). From germline, CDR1 is MGHDK and CDR2 SYGVNS. V lost 1 base, J lost 8 bases, and 18 bases lay in between. This CDR3 region has 16 residues. The CDR3 loop reads CASSEWSPSQNDEQFF. CDR3 DNA sequence: TGTGCCAGCAGTGAATGGTCCCCTAGCCAGAACGATGAGCAGTTCTTC.

This sequence joins TRBV4-3 and TRBJ1-4; unclear D gene. CDR1 is LGHNA, CDR2 YSLEER, per germline. The V and J ends lost 0 bases and 4 bases respectively, with 6 bases between them. This CDR3 has 14 residues. CDR3 amino acids: CASSQDLGNEKLFF. As DNA, the CDR3 is TGCGCCAGCAGCCAAGACTTGGGTAATGAAAAACTGTTTTTT.

In this sample, this clonotype turned up a few times. This chain links TRBV12-3 or TRBV12-4 with TRBJ2-3, with 8 nucleotides matching TRBD2. The V and J ends lost 5 bases and 1 base, in that order; junction bases with no gene match: 5. This CDR3 is 15 amino acids long. CDR3 sequence reads: CASSPSTSGTDTQYF. The CDR3 DNA sequence: TGTGCCAGCAGTCCCTCGACTAGCGGCACAGATACGCAGTATTTT.

This clonotype has ten or more counts. The chain is built from TRBV6-5 and TRBJ2-5; 13 bases are a match to TRBD2. CDR1 and CDR2 from the germline V gene are MNHEY and SVGAGI. With 7 bases clipped from V and 2 bases from J, the junction kept 7 bases outside the gene matches. The CDR3 has 16 amino acids. The DNA for the CDR3 is TGTGCCAGCAAAACCACTAGCGGGGGGGAACAAGAGACCCAGTACTTC. This encodes CASKTTSGGEQETQYF.

This clonotype has at least ten counts. The chain joins TRBV6-1 to TRBJ2-6; D is uncertain. Trimming took 0 bases from V and 0 from J, leaving 3 bases between them. The CDR3 sequence is 15 residues long. CDR1 and CDR2 from the germline V gene are MNHNS and SASEGT. CDR3 sequence reads: CASSEALSGANVLTF. CDR3 DNA sequence: TGTGCCAGCAGTGAAGCACTCTCTGGGGCCAACGTCCTGACTTTC.

This clonotype appeared a few times. This chain connects TRBV30 to TRBJ2-7; D gene ambiguous. The V gene's germline CDR1 is GTSNPN and CDR2 SVGIG (reference sequence). V lost 5 bases to trimming and J lost 3 bases, with 8 bases between them. The CDR3 extends over 11 amino acids. The DNA of the CDR3 is TGTGCCTGGGCTATGAGCTACGAGCAGTACTTC. This codes for CAWAMSYEQYF.

The chain uses TRBV12-3 or TRBV12-4 and TRBJ2-3, with 7 positions matching TRBD1. V lost 6 bases, J lost 3 bases, and 15 bases stayed unmatched. This CDR3 is 17 amino acids long. The CDR3 DNA follows: TGTGCCAGCAGGCCTCGACAGGGAATGAGGATAACAGATACGCAGTATTTT. Its protein is CASRPRQGMRITDTQYF.

This chain links TRBV28 with TRBJ2-5; D uncertain. Deletions cut 2 bases from V and 3 bases from J, with 13 bases between. The CDR3 loop spans 15 amino acids. Germline assignment: CDR1 MDHEN and CDR2 SYDVKM. CDR3 amino acids: CASSLLGKAEETQYF. CDR3 in DNA: TGTGCCAGCAGTTTACTGGGGAAGGCGGAAGAGACCCAGTACTTC.

This clonotype was seen a few times. V usage is TRBV12-3 or TRBV12-4 and J usage is TRBJ2-5; 8 positions match TRBD1. With 5 bases clipped from V and 2 bases from J, the junction kept 4 bases outside the gene matches. This CDR3 contains 14 residues. The CDR3 DNA reads as TGTGCCAGCAGTCCCAGGGGGCCTCAAGAGACCCAGTACTTC. Its protein is CASSPRGPQETQYF.